The next 19 T cell receptor beta chains were all read from a single sample in a study of T cell responses to AZD1222 COVID-19 vaccine. The repertoire was sequenced with immunoSEQ multiplex PCR; TCRdb's copy has only in-frame clones and lacks some. The sample lists some 150,000 clones; 70% to 90% were seen once. The starting material was peripheral blood, obtained on day 0 of AZD1222 vaccination. The receptors were sampled from an adult in good health.

This chain uses TRBV6-6 with TRBJ2-3; TRBD1 agrees at 10 bases. The V gene's germline CDR1 is MNHNY and CDR2 SVGAGI (reference sequence). J was trimmed by 4 bases and V by 4 bases; bases with no gene match: 5. The CDR3 extends over 15 amino acids. The CDR3 loop reads CASSSMDRGSDTQYF. The CDR3 region has the DNA TGTGCCAGCAGTTCAATGGACAGGGGGTCAGATACGCAGTATTTT.

CDR3 nucleotides: TGTGCCAGCAGCTTGTTAACCGCGCAGGTTTACACCTTC. It is translated as CASSLLTAQVYTF. The V gene is TRBV5-4, the J gene TRBJ1-2; D is unclear. The germline V gene has CDR1 SGHNT and CDR2 YYREEE (reference sequence). Between the trimmed V and J ends, which lost 1 base and 11 bases, there was a span of 15 bases. The CDR3 consists of 13 residues. The whole variable domain, remainder taken from reference TRBV5-4 and TRBJ1-2, is ETGVTQSPTHLIKTRGQQVTLRCSSQSGHNTVSWYQQALGQGPQFIFQYYREEENGRGNFPPRFSGLQFPNYSSELNVNALELDDSALYLCASSLLTAQVYTFGSGTRLTVV.

This clone was observed a handful of times. The rearrangement links TRBV5-1 to TRBJ1-1; D unresolved. The CDR3 is made up of 14 amino acids. Trimming removed 4 bases at V and 1 base at J, with 11 bases between. Germline V CDR1 and CDR2: SGHRS, YFSETQ. The CDR3 nucleotides read TGCGCCAGCAGCACCTACGACCCGAACACTGAAGCTTTCTTT. This gives the protein CASSTYDPNTEAFF.

This clone came up a few times. The CDR3 DNA follows: TGTGCCTGGATGGCTTACTCTTTTGGAAACACCATATATTTT. Its protein product is CAWMAYSFGNTIYF. The chain uses TRBV30 and TRBJ1-3; no clear D. Germline lookup yields CDR1 GTSNPN and CDR2 SVGIG (reference sequence). This CDR3 has 14 amino acids. Deletions cut 4 bases from V and 3 bases from J, with 13 bases between.

The chain is built from TRBV25-1 and TRBJ1-2; no clear D. The CDR3 is made up of 14 amino acids. CDR1 MGHDK and CDR2 SYGVNS come from the germline V gene. Trimming stripped 5 bases from V and 0 bases from J, with 10 bases between. The CDR3 is CASSTRTPNYGYTF. The DNA for the CDR3 is TGTGCCAGCAGTACCCGGACGCCTAACTATGGCTACACCTTC.

This clone was counted a single time. CDR3 region: CASNHDRIHSNQPQHF. The CDR3 DNA reads as TGTGCCAGTAACCACGACAGGATCCATAGCAATCAGCCCCAGCATTTT. V gene TRBV19 combines with J gene TRBJ1-5; tentative D call: TRBD1 (6 bases). Between the trimmed V and J ends, which lost 7 bases and 0 bases, there was a span of 16 bases. Germline loops: CDR1 LNHDA, CDR2 SQIVND (reference sequence). This CDR3 region has 16 residues.

The chain carries TRBV20-1 and TRBJ2-1; 11 bases fit TRBD2. V dropped 6 bases and J dropped 6; count of bases not matched to a gene: 7. This CDR3 contains 14 residues. The germline CDR1 and CDR2 sequences are DFQATT and SNEGSKA (reference sequence). CDR3 region: CSASITSGGNEQFF. CDR3 DNA: TGCAGTGCCAGTATCACTAGCGGGGGCAATGAGCAGTTCTTC.

In its sample, this clone was seen once. The chain couples TRBV19 to TRBJ1-2; D is uncertain. This CDR3 spans 14 amino acids. The germline gives CDR1 LNHDA, CDR2 SQIVND (reference sequence). With 1 base removed from V and 4 bases from J, the gap between germline ends came to 10 bases. The CDR3 region is CASSIGGELYGYTF. The CDR3 nucleotides read TGTGCCAGTAGTATAGGGGGAGAGCTCTATGGCTACACCTTC.

The chain links TRBV7-2 to TRBJ1-4, with D perhaps TRBD1 (6 bases). This CDR3 has 12 residues. V gave up 4 bases and J gave up 8 bases, with 8 bases separating them. Germline loops: CDR1 SGHTA, CDR2 FQGNSA. The CDR3: CASSSQGEKLFF. As DNA, the CDR3 is TGTGCCAGCAGCTCCCAGGGGGAAAAACTGTTTTTT. The variable domain in full, completed from reference TRBV7-2 and TRBJ1-4, reads GAGVSQSPSNKVTEKGKDVELRCDPISGHTALYWYRQSLGQGLEFLIYFQGNSAPDKSGLPSDRFSAERTGGSVSTLTIQRTQQEDSAVYLCASSSQGEKLFFGSGTQLSVL.

This clone appeared once. The chain couples TRBV24-1 to TRBJ1-4, with D tentatively TRBD1 (5 bases). CDR3 length equals 16 residues. The germline V gene has CDR1 KGHDR and CDR2 SFDVKD. Trimming pared 9 bases from V and 8 bases from J, leaving 24 bases between. CDR3: CATFGTVGEHAEKLFF. The CDR3 nucleotides are TGTGCCACCTTCGGGACGGTGGGGGAACACGCCGAAAAACTGTTTTTT.

The V call is TRBV5-1, the J call TRBJ1-5, with D hard to call. Germline CDR1 is SGHRS and CDR2 is YFSETQ. Trimming removed 4 bases from V and 4 bases from J, with 9 bases in between. The CDR3 extends over 13 amino acids. CDR3 coding DNA: TGCGCCAGCAGCGCACACGGAAATCAGCCCCAGCATTTT. This translates into CASSAHGNQPQHF.

This clone has only one observation. J is TRBJ1-2 and V is TRBV6-5; D gene uncertain. Germline CDR1 reads MNHEY; CDR2 reads SVGAGI. V gave up 8 bases and J gave up 4 bases, with 17 bases separating them. The CDR3 totals 14 residues. The CDR3 DNA sequence: TGTGCCAGCTACGCCCAGGCGACCTCCTATGGCTACACCTTC. This encodes CASYAQATSYGYTF.

The chain carries TRBV18 and TRBJ2-3, with D tentatively TRBD2 (6 bases). The CDR3 consists of 15 residues. The V and J ends lost 9 bases and 2 bases respectively, with 18 bases between them. CDR1 is KGHSH and CDR2 is LQKENI in the germline V gene. CDR3 bases: TGTGCCAGTCTCGCGGGACTCTTTACCACAGATACGCAGTATTTT. This translates into CASLAGLFTTDTQYF.

V is TRBV11-2 and J is TRBJ2-5, with a tentative D call TRBD2 (6 bases). Germline CDR1 SGHAT, CDR2 FQNNGV. CDR3 size: 17 residues. With 4 bases removed from V and 0 bases from J, the gap between germline ends came to 18 bases. CDR3 in DNA: TGTGCCAGCAGCTGGGGCCTAGGAGGGTCGTACCAAGAGACCCAGTACTTC. It codes for CASSWGLGGSYQETQYF.

This chain joins TRBV6-4 and TRBJ2-7; 8 nucleotides line up with TRBD1. Per the germline V gene, CDR1 is MRHNA and CDR2 is SNTAGT. This CDR3 spans 14 amino acids. The V segment lost 4 bases and the J segment 2 bases; nucleotides outside the gene matches: 4. The CDR3 loop reads CASSVGTGPYEQYF. CDR3 DNA sequence: TGTGCCAGCAGTGTGGGGACAGGACCCTACGAGCAGTACTTC.

The genes are TRBV6-5 and TRBJ2-4; tentative D call: TRBD2 (6 bases). Germline-derived CDR1 and CDR2 are MNHEY and SVGAGI. This CDR3 has 13 amino acids. V lost 7 bases, J lost 4 bases, and 11 bases lay in between. CDR3 in amino acids: CASNSGLKNIQYF. Written as DNA, the CDR3 is TGTGCCAGCAACTCGGGACTTAAAAACATTCAGTACTTC.

In its sample, this clone was seen once. The chain employs TRBV7-9 and TRBJ2-1; tentatively, D is TRBD2 (5 bases). The V gene's germline CDR1 is SEHNR and CDR2 FQNEAQ (reference sequence). There are 14 residues in the CDR3. The germline V and J ends were trimmed by 0 bases and 8 bases, with 11 bases remaining between them. CDR3 residues: CASSLASEGYEQFF. Here the CDR3 DNA reads TGTGCCAGCAGCTTAGCGTCCGAGGGCTATGAGCAGTTCTTC.

This clone was observed a single time. The rearrangement uses TRBV19 and TRBJ1-3, with 7 nucleotides matching TRBD1. CDR1 and CDR2 (germline): LNHDA, SQIVND (reference sequence). V gave up 5 bases and J gave up 5 bases; unmatched junction bases: 6. The CDR3 is 14 amino acids. The CDR3 DNA follows: TGTGCCAGTAGTCCCGCGACAGGGCGAAACACCATATATTTT. Translated, it gives CASSPATGRNTIYF.

This clone was detected only a few times. Additional DNA sequences in this sample encode the identical CDR3. The chain combines TRBV9 with TRBJ1-2; D gene uncertain. The CDR3 totals 13 residues. Looked up from germline, CDR1 is SGDLS and CDR2 is YYNGEE. Trimming left V 0 bases short and J 0 bases short, with 3 bases between. DNA for the CDR3: TGTGCCAGCAGCGTAGGCCCTAACTATGGCTACACCTTC. Its protein is CASSVGPNYGYTF.